This T cell receptor (beta chain) comes out of a study of metastatic and nonmetastatic thyroid tumors. Overall study: Samples came from malignant and benign thyroid patients, and repertoires were compared across blood and tumor or nodule tissue. Study-level results: When malignant thyroid tumors were compared with benign nodules, TCR beta diversity was reportedly significantly higher in the malignant tumors. This held in both blood and tumor samples.

No patient received treatment before thyroid surgery. In germline, CDR1 is MDHEN, CDR2 SYDVKM. V lost 7 bases and J lost 8, with 12 bases in between. The CDR3 totals 13 residues. There are many counts of this clone. Its cognate antigen is unknown. Original processing methods: The distant-metastasis classifier for papillary thyroid cancer was built from CDR3 differences across clinicopathological groups. TCRdb re-clonotyped the PCR reads through MiXCR. V and J calls and clone size were set by TCRdb, not the authors. The table shows over 20,000 clones, with approximately 16% occurring only once. The gene calls are TRBV28 and TRBJ1-6; tentatively, D is TRBD1 (6 bases). This clonotype was sampled from a female donor with papillary thyroid cancer or a benign thyroid nodule (not recorded which). Some clones in this sample may be carry-over from other donors' samples. What was sequenced was tumor tissue. This CDR3 is CASTSDRDSPLHF. CDR3 bases: TGTGCCAGCACCTCGGACAGAGATTCACCCCTCCACTTT.